The 17 T cell receptor beta chains below were found in one sample sequenced in a study of blood T cell repertoires in COVID-19. The table came from immunoSEQ multiplex PCR; TCRdb's copy has only in-frame clones and leaves some out. The sample contains hundreds of thousands of clones, roughly nine tenths of which appear only once. Specimen: peripheral blood. These receptors were taken from a man between 60 and 70 years old with COVID-19, enrolled during active disease.

CDR3 sequence reads: CASSPSLAGGVNEQFF. The CDR3 region has the DNA TGTGCCAGCTCACCGTCACTAGCGGGGGGCGTGAATGAGCAGTTCTTC. V and J are TRBV18 and TRBJ2-1; 12 bases map to TRBD2. CDR3 length: 16 amino acids. Germline lookup yields CDR1 KGHSH and CDR2 LQKENI. V dropped 3 bases and J dropped 7; count of bases not matched to a gene: 7.

This chain connects TRBV12-3 or TRBV12-4 to TRBJ1-3; D call uncertain. The CDR3 is 13 amino acids. V shed 7 bases and J shed 1 base, with 8 bases lying between them. CDR3 sequence reads: CASNAGSGNTIYF. For the CDR3, the DNA is TGTGCCAGCAATGCGGGTTCTGGAAACACCATATATTTT.

The J gene is TRBJ1-6, the V gene TRBV7-2; 9 nucleotides align to TRBD1. The V segment lost 1 base and the J segment 0 bases; nucleotides outside the gene matches: 7. From germline, CDR1 is SGHTA and CDR2 FQGNSA. This CDR3 is built from 19 residues. This CDR3 reads CASSLDGQGSVSYNSPLHF. CDR3 nucleotides: TGTGCCAGCAGCTTAGACGGACAGGGGTCCGTCTCCTATAATTCACCCCTCCACTTT.

The chain is built from TRBV9 and TRBJ1-1; D ambiguous. V lost 0 bases to trimming and J lost 1 base, with 4 bases between them. The CDR3 sequence is 13 residues long. Germline values: CDR1 SGDLS, CDR2 YYNGEE. Here the CDR3 reads CASSVAWNTEAFF. DNA for the CDR3: TGTGCCAGCAGCGTAGCGTGGAACACTGAAGCTTTCTTT.

This clone is a singleton in its sample. The chain joins TRBV6-6 to TRBJ1-1; D is undetermined. V gave up 4 bases and J gave up 4 bases, with 16 bases separating them. The CDR3 is 15 amino acids. Germline loops: CDR1 MNHNY, CDR2 SVGAGI (reference sequence). The CDR3 nucleotides are TGTGCCAGCAGTTCCAGGTCGGACGGGAGCACTGAAGCTTTCTTT. It codes for CASSSRSDGSTEAFF.

V and J are TRBV7-9 and TRBJ1-1; TRBD1 matches at 9 bases. The germline CDR1 and CDR2 sequences are SEHNR and FQNEAQ (reference sequence). This CDR3 has 12 residues. Unmatched junction bases numbered 7, after V lost 5 bases and J lost 12 bases. CDR3 amino acids: CASSLRTGETFF. Written as DNA, the CDR3 is TGTGCCAGCAGCCTTAGGACAGGGGAAACTTTCTTT.

The J gene is TRBJ1-2, the V gene TRBV19; D is perhaps TRBD1 (6 bases). Per the germline V gene, CDR1 is LNHDA and CDR2 is SQIVND (reference sequence). This CDR3 is 14 amino acids long. V lost 7 bases and J lost 3, with 15 bases in between. CDR3 residues: CASNPARGYYGYTF. CDR3 DNA: TGTGCCAGTAACCCCGCAAGGGGGTACTATGGCTACACCTTC.

V and J are TRBV9 and TRBJ2-3, with TRBD2 identical over 9 bases. The CDR3 length is 15 residues. V dropped 3 bases and J dropped 0; count of bases not matched to a gene: 2. Germline assignment: CDR1 SGDLS and CDR2 YYNGEE. The CDR3 bases are TGTGCCAGCAGCGCGCGGGAGGGCAGCACAGATACGCAGTATTTT. Amino acids: CASSAREGSTDTQYF.

The CDR3 nucleotides read TGTGCCAGCAGCTTTGCGGCTGCGGGCGAATACACCGGGGAGCTGTTTTTT. Residues: CASSFAAAGEYTGELFF. V usage is TRBV12-1 and J usage is TRBJ2-2; the table's D call, TRBD2, has no DNA check behind it. TRBV12-1 is tagged as a pseudogene. CDR3 length: 17 residues.

The CDR3 DNA sequence: TGTGCCAGCAGTGGGGGACTAGCGGTTTACGAGCAGTACTTC. This gives the protein CASSGGLAVYEQYF. The chain carries TRBV28 and TRBJ2-7, with 11 bases that match TRBD2. This CDR3 has 14 amino acids. V was clipped by 5 bases and J by 4 bases; unmatched bases: 4. Germline values: CDR1 MDHEN, CDR2 SYDVKM.

For the CDR3, the DNA is TGCGCCAGCAGCCAAGCCCCCGGGACAGTGGATTCACCCCTCCACTTT. It specifies CASSQAPGTVDSPLHF. The chain combines TRBV4-1 with TRBJ1-6; 7 nucleotides line up with TRBD1. Germline V CDR1 and CDR2: MGHRA, YSYEKL. CDR3 length: 16 residues. V lost 1 base, J lost 8 bases, and 8 bases stayed unmatched.

This clone was recorded once. The V and J genes are TRBV5-1 and TRBJ2-1, with TRBD2 matching 8 bases. CDR3 length equals 15 residues. J gave up 8 bases and V 3 bases, and 10 bases lay outside the gene matches. Germline assignment: CDR1 SGHRS and CDR2 YFSETQ. CDR3 sequence reads: CASSWYGTSSDEQFF. The CDR3 nucleotides read TGCGCCAGCAGCTGGTACGGGACTAGTAGCGATGAGCAGTTCTTC.

V and J are TRBV18 and TRBJ2-6; tentative D call: TRBD1 (6 bases). The CDR3 runs 18 residues. Trimming cost V 4 bases and J 4 bases, with 20 bases left between them. The V gene's germline CDR1 is KGHSH and CDR2 LQKENI. The CDR3 is CASSLQQGIVSGANVLTF. CDR3 DNA: TGTGCCAGCTCACTGCAGCAGGGGATCGTCTCCGGGGCCAACGTCCTGACTTTC.

The chain employs TRBV28 and TRBJ1-2; tentatively, D is TRBD1 (6 bases). The V and J ends lost 6 bases and 3 bases respectively, with 11 bases between them. Germline lookup yields CDR1 MDHEN and CDR2 SYDVKM. CDR3 length equals 13 residues. This CDR3 reads CASSYRVDYGYTF. The DNA for the CDR3 is TGTGCCAGCAGCTACAGGGTCGACTATGGCTACACCTTC.

V and J are TRBV19 and TRBJ1-6; 10 bases are a match to TRBD1. The V and J ends lost 2 bases and 8 bases, in that order; junction bases with no gene match: 18. There are 20 residues in the CDR3. Germline CDR1 LNHDA, CDR2 SQIVND (reference sequence). In DNA form, the CDR3 reads TGTGCCAGTAGTATATCCCGGCCCCTAGCCGGGACAGGGGAAGATTCACCCCTCCACTTT. Amino acids: CASSISRPLAGTGEDSPLHF.

This chain links TRBV7-9 with TRBJ2-7, with unresolved D. Trimming shortened V by 5 bases and J by 3 bases, and 8 bases separated the two germline ends. The germline gives CDR1 SEHNR, CDR2 FQNEAQ (reference sequence). The CDR3 length is 12 residues. The CDR3 sequence: CASSAHNYEQYF. The CDR3 bases are TGTGCCAGCAGCGCCCACAACTACGAGCAGTACTTC.

V is TRBV6-5 and J is TRBJ1-4; D possibly corresponds to TRBD1 (5 bases). V dropped 8 bases and J dropped 7 bases, with 17 bases sitting between them. CDR1 is MNHEY, CDR2 SVGAGI, per germline. The CDR3 runs 14 residues. This CDR3 reads CASSRGGVLEKLFF. The CDR3 DNA reads TGTGCCAGCTCCCGAGGAGGGGTACTTGAAAAACTGTTTTTT.